This T cell receptor (beta chain) was obtained from a study of response to subunit inactivated influenza vaccine. General observations from the study: Authors suggested each seasonal flu vaccination may recruit only limited numbers of new T cells.

Comments on this clonotype: Its antigen is as yet unknown.

Each CDR3 protein is one row after TCRdb ran MiXCR on the RT-PCR reads. The sample comprises 450,000 to 550,000 distinct CDR3 sequences, about 25% of which are singletons, and around 1.8% rests with the top ten. This CDR3 has 19 amino acids. Germline CDR1 and CDR2: SGHAT and FQNNGV. V shed 5 bases, J shed 0 bases, and the junction held 13 bases outside the gene matches. The V gene is TRBV11-2, the J gene TRBJ2-1, with 10 bases that match TRBD2. This clonotype originated in a man aged 50 or older who received an inactivated influenza vaccine. The input for sequencing was CD4+ T cells sorted from PBMCs, taken 5 days after vaccination. Written as DNA, the CDR3 is TGTGCCAGCAGCCGCTCGATGCTAGCGGGAGATCACTCCTACAATGAGCAGTTCTTC. This codes for CASSRSMLAGDHSYNEQFF.